These T cell receptor beta chains were read from a single sample in a study of early T cells in non-severe SARS-CoV-2 infection. Via MiXCR, TCRdb re-called the 5' RACE reads, giving one row per CDR3 protein. The sample carries some 42,000 distinct CDR3 sequences, about 6% recorded once. The specimen was whole blood, collected at baseline. The origin of the receptors is an adult who was a healthcare worker with PCR-confirmed SARS-CoV-2 infection or an uninfected control (not recorded which). Each CDR3 is given with its conserved first and last residue. A D gene is named only where the DNA matches it firmly. The size entry is marked missing in some rows and otherwise reads once, few, many or a size class.

.,TRBJ2-2,TRBV12-3/TRBV12-4,few,CASSPAGLTGELFF,TGTGCCAGCAGTCCGGCGGGGCTCACCGGGGAGCTGTTTTTT
TRBD2,TRBJ2-2,TRBV7-7,few,CASSLEGLAGDLPTGELFF,TGTGCCAGCAGCTTAGAAGGACTAGCGGGGGATTTACCAACCGGGGAGCTGTTTTTT
TRBD1,TRBJ2-7,TRBV25-1,many,CASSTGTGHYEQYF,TGTGCCAGCAGCACCGGGACAGGGCACTACGAGCAGTACTTC
.,TRBJ2-1,TRBV12-3/TRBV12-4,many,CASSPGRAYNEQFF,TGTGCCAGCAGTCCGGGACGAGCCTACAATGAGCAGTTCTTC
TRBD1,TRBJ1-1,TRBV4-3,.,CASSQDRGGGRTEAFF,TGCGCCAGCAGCCAAGATCGAGGAGGGGGCCGCACTGAAGCTTTCTTT
.,TRBJ1-2,TRBV29-1,many,CSVGRGSNYGYTF,TGCAGCGTTGGCCGAGGTTCTAACTATGGCTACACCTTC
.,TRBJ1-1,TRBV7-6,few,CASSLGGITEAFF,TGTGCCAGCAGCTTAGGGGGGATCACTGAAGCTTTCTTT
.,TRBJ1-1,TRBV5-1,few,CASSSRGTEAFF,TGCGCCAGCAGCTCTCGTGGCACTGAAGCTTTCTTT
.,TRBJ1-2,TRBV3-1,few,CASSQEGRGYGYTF,TGTGCCAGCAGCCAAGAGGGGAGGGGGTATGGCTACACCTTC
.,TRBJ2-2,TRBV28,many,CASSLWGNTGELFF,TGTGCCAGCAGTTTATGGGGGAACACCGGGGAGCTGTTTTTT
TRBD2,TRBJ2-5,TRBV2,.,CASSESGAFSETQYF,TGTGCCAGCAGCGAGAGCGGGGCTTTCTCAGAGACCCAGTACTTC
.,TRBJ2-3,TRBV21-1,many,CASSKVGQGTGCTDTQYF,.
.,TRBJ2-7,TRBV5-1,many,CASSATTYEQYF,TGCGCCAGCAGCGCAACAACCTACGAGCAGTACTTC
TRBD2,TRBJ2-7,TRBV12-5,.,CASAPAGGLPREQYF,TGTGCTAGTGCCCCTGCGGGGGGCCTTCCGCGGGAGCAGTACTTC
.,TRBJ1-5,TRBV7-2,many,CASSPYRSNQPQHF,TGTGCCAGCAGCCCTTACAGGTCCAATCAGCCCCAGCATTTT
.,TRBJ1-5,TRBV27,many,CASSEQGSNQPQHF,TGTGCCAGCAGTGAACAGGGTAGCAATCAGCCCCAGCATTTT
TRBD1,TRBJ1-2,TRBV10-3,few,CAIRDRGTNYGYTF,TGTGCCATCCGGGACAGGGGGACTAACTATGGCTACACCTTC
TRBD1,TRBJ1-5,TRBV3-1,few,CASSQGDSPNQPQHF,TGTGCCAGCAGCCAGGGGGACAGCCCCAATCAGCCCCAGCATTTT
.,TRBJ2-1,TRBV18,many,CASSPPEGGPHNEQFF,TGTGCCAGCTCACCACCTGAGGGGGGGCCCCACAATGAGCAGTTCTTC
.,TRBJ2-3,TRBV29-1,few,CSVEKGTGTDTQYF,TGCAGCGTTGAAAAGGGGACGGGCACAGATACGCAGTATTTT
.,TRBJ2-5,TRBV20-1,many,CSASHSGKETQYF,TGCAGTGCTAGCCATAGCGGAAAAGAGACCCAGTACTTC
.,TRBJ2-7,TRBV28,.,CASSPSGPSLGWEQYF,TGTGCCAGCAGTCCATCGGGTCCTAGTCTGGGGTGGGAGCAGTACTTC
TRBD2,TRBJ2-1,TRBV5-1,.,CASSLEGTSGDEQFF,TGCGCCAGCAGCTTGGAAGGGACTAGCGGGGATGAGCAGTTCTTC
TRBD2,TRBJ2-3,TRBV30,many,CAWSGTWQRGGRDTQYF,TGTGCCTGGAGTGGCACGTGGCAGCGGGGGGGCCGCGATACGCAGTATTTT
.,TRBJ1-3,TRBV7-2,many,CASSLDTGPENTIYF,TGTGCCAGCAGCTTAGACACAGGTCCGGAAAACACCATATATTTT
.,TRBJ2-3,TRBV7-3,many,CASSLQGTDTQYF,TGTGCCAGCAGCTTGCAGGGCACAGATACGCAGTATTTT
TRBD1,TRBJ1-2,TRBV12-3/TRBV12-4,many,CASSMDRGIGGYTF,TGTGCCAGCAGTATGGACAGGGGGATTGGTGGCTACACCTTC
TRBD1,TRBJ1-6,TRBV11-2,few,CASSSRDPGQGHNSPLHF,TGTGCCAGCAGCTCACGTGACCCTGGACAGGGTCATAATTCACCCCTCCACTTT
TRBD1,TRBJ1-5,TRBV28,many,CASSLRTGYSNQPQHF,TGTGCCAGCAGTTTGAGGACAGGGTATAGCAATCAGCCCCAGCATTTT
.,TRBJ2-1,TRBV4-1,.,CASSQEDFYNEQFF,TGCGCCAGCAGCCAAGAGGATTTTTACAATGAGCAGTTCTTC
.,TRBJ2-3,TRBV24-1,few,CATSPVTDTQYF,TGTGCCACCAGTCCCGTGACAGATACGCAGTATTTT
.,TRBJ1-5,TRBV12-3/TRBV12-4,many,CASSLGGLINQPQHF,TGTGCCAGCAGTTTAGGCGGGTTGATAAATCAGCCCCAGCATTTT
.,TRBJ1-6,TRBV20-1,.,CSARGAGVYNSPLHF,TGCAGTGCTAGGGGGGCAGGGGTCTATAATTCACCCCTCCACTTT
TRBD1,TRBJ2-3,TRBV27,many,CASSLLGQGIDTQYF,TGTGCCAGCAGTTTGCTGGGACAGGGAATAGATACGCAGTATTTT
.,TRBJ2-7,TRBV30,.,CAWSVSGALATYEQYF,TGTGCCTGGAGTGTAAGTGGGGCCTTAGCGACCTACGAGCAGTACTTC
TRBD2,TRBJ2-7,TRBV7-9,many,CASSSRDYGSYEQYF,TGTGCCAGCAGCTCTCGGGACTACGGATCCTACGAGCAGTACTTC
.,TRBJ2-5,TRBV7-3,.,CASSLRGDVDTQYF,TGTGCCAGCAGCTTAAGGGGAGACGTAGATACCCAGTACTTC
.,TRBJ2-5,TRBV23-1,many,CASRLDGTQYF,TGCGCCAGCAGACTCGACGGGACCCAGTACTTC
.,TRBJ1-5,TRBV12-3/TRBV12-4,medium-sized,CASSFGTDQPQHF,TGTGCCAGCAGTTTTGGTACAGATCAGCCCCAGCATTTT
.,TRBJ1-5,TRBV24-1,.,CVHRDVRSNQPQHF,TGTGTTCACAGGGACGTTCGTAGCAATCAGCCCCAGCATTTT
TRBD2,TRBJ2-3,TRBV30,few,CAWSELAGELDTQYF,TGTGCCTGGAGTGAACTAGCGGGGGAGCTAGATACGCAGTATTTT
.,TRBJ1-5,TRBV6-1,.,CASSEGDRRFFRNQPQHF,TGTGCCAGCAGTGAAGGGGACCGGAGGTTTTTCCGCAATCAGCCCCAGCATTTT